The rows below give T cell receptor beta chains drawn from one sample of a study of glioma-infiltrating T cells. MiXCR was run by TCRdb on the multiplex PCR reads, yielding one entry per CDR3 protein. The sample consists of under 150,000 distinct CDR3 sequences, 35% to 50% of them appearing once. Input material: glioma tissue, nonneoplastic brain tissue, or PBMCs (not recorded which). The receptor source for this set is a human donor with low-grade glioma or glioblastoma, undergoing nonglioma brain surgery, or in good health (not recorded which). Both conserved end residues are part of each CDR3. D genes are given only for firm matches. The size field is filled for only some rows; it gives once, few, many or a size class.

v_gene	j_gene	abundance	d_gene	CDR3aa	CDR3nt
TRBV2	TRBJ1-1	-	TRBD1	CASRSTGRGSEAFF	TGTGCCAGCAGGTCGACAGGGAGGGGCAGTGAAGCTTTCTTT
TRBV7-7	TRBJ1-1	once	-	CASSLGPVRSTEAFF	TGTGCCAGCAGCTTAGGCCCGGTAAGGAGCACTGAAGCTTTCTTT
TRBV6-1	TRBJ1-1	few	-	CASSSGTYMSTEAFF	TGTGCCAGCAGTTCCGGGACGTATATGAGCACTGAAGCTTTCTTT
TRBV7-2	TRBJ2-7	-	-	CASSLEGGYGFYEQYF	TGTGCCAGCAGCTTAGAGGGGGGTTATGGTTTCTACGAGCAGTACTTC
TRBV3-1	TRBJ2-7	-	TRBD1	CASSQPGQGVHEQYF	TGTGCCAGCAGCCAACCTGGACAGGGGGTCCACGAGCAGTACTTC
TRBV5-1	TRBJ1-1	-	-	CASSLQGSLNTEAFF	TGCGCCAGCAGCTTGCAGGGCAGTCTGAACACTGAAGCTTTCTTT
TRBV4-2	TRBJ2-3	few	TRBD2	CASTIAGASTDTQYF	TGTGCCAGCACCATAGCGGGGGCGAGCACAGATACGCAGTATTTT
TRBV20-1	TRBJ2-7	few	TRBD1	CSATDRGYEQYF	TGCAGTGCTACGGACAGGGGCTACGAGCAGTACTTC
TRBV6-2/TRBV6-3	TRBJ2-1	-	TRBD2	CASSSGTSGTYNEQFF	TGTGCCAGCAGTTCCGGGACTAGCGGTACCTACAATGAGCAGTTCTTC
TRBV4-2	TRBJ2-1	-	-	CASSQDLGGQNEQFF	TGTGCCAGCAGCCAAGATTTGGGGGGTCAAAATGAGCAGTTCTTC
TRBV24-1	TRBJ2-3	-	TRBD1	CATSDAGTASTDTQYF	TGTGCCACCAGTGACGCCGGGACAGCAAGCACAGATACGCAGTATTTT
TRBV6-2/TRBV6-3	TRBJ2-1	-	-	CASSPNLGGFNEQFF	TGTGCCAGCAGCCCGAACCTGGGGGGATTCAATGAGCAGTTCTTC
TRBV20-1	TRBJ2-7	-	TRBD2	CSALKPGLAGGSINYEQYF	TGCAGTGCTTTAAAACCGGGACTAGCGGGAGGAAGCATAAACTACGAGCAGTACTTC
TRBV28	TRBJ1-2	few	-	CANTAPGKAGYGYTF	TGTGCCAACACCGCACCCGGGAAAGCCGGATATGGCTACACCTTC
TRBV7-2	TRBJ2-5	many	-	CASSLAGETQYF	TGTGCCAGCAGCCTAGCCGGGGAGACCCAGTACTTC
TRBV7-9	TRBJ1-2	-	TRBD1	CASSTGTVYGYTF	TGTGCCAGCAGCACCGGGACAGTCTATGGCTACACCTTC
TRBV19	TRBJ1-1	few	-	CASSGDGGDTEAFF	TGTGCCAGTAGTGGGGACGGTGGGGACACTGAAGCTTTCTTT
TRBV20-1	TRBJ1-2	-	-	CSASKMEYGYTF	TGCAGTGCTTCTAAAATGGAGTATGGCTACACCTTC
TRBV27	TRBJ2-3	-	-	CASSILEASSTDTQYF	TGTGCCAGCAGTATATTAGAGGCGTCTAGCACAGATACGCAGTATTTT
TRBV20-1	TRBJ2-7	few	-	CSARDPAGTYEQYF	TGCAGTGCTAGAGATCCGGCAGGGACCTACGAGCAGTACTTC
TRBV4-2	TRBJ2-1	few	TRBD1	CASSQQQPSRDRVYEQFF	TGTGCCAGCAGCCAACAACAACCCTCCCGGGACAGGGTGTATGAGCAGTTCTTC
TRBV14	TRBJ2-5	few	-	CASSQTKETQYF	TGTGCCAGCAGCCAGACAAAAGAGACCCAGTACTTC
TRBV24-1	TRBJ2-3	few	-	CATSDNTDTQYF	TGTGCCACCAGTGATAACACAGATACGCAGTATTTT
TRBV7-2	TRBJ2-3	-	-	CASSYGLPGTDTQYF	TGTGCCAGCAGCTACGGACTACCGGGGACAGATACGCAGTATTTT
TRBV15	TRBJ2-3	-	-	CATSRTEESFTDTQYF	TGTGCCACCAGCAGAACAGAGGAGAGTTTTACTGATACGCAGTATTTT
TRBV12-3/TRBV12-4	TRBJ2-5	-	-	CASSPRRSEETQYF	TGTGCCAGCAGTCCCCGTAGGTCAGAAGAGACCCAGTACTTC
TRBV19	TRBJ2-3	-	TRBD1	CASRDPGTATDTQYF	TGTGCCAGTAGGGATCCCGGGACAGCAACAGATACGCAGTATTTT
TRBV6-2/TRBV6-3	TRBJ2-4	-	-	CASSPLAQGNIQYF	TGTGCCAGCAGTCCCTTAGCACAGGGAAACATTCAGTACTTC
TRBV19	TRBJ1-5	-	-	CASSLIGESGNQPQHF	TGTGCCAGTAGTCTCATAGGGGAGTCCGGCAATCAGCCCCAGCATTTT
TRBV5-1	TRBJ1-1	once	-	CASKEDTQLTEAFF	TGCGCCAGCAAGGAGGACACACAACTCACTGAAGCTTTCTTT
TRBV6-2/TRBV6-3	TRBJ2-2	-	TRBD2	CASKGGGAGELFF	TGTGCCAGCAAAGGCGGGGGGGCCGGGGAGCTGTTTTTT
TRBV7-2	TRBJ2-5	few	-	CASSLNGEETQYF	TGTGCCAGCAGCTTAAACGGGGAAGAGACCCAGTACTTC
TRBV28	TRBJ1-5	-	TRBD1	CASSSSTGGNQPQHF	TGTGCCAGCAGTTCCTCGACAGGGGGCAATCAGCCCCAGCATTTT
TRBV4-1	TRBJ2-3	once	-	CASSHSRTDTQYF	TGCGCCAGCAGCCACTCGCGCACAGATACGCAGTATTTT
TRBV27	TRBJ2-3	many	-	CASSLAPSTDTQYF	TGTGCCAGCAGTTTGGCCCCTAGCACAGATACGCAGTATTTT
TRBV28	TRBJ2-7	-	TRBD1	CASSSSGDRSLEQYF	TGTGCCAGCAGTTCTTCCGGGGACAGGTCCCTCGAGCAGTACTTC
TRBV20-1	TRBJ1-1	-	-	CSASSLGGEAFF	TGCAGTGCTAGCTCCCTGGGCGGTGAAGCTTTCTTT
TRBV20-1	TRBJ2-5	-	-	CSASNQETQYF	TGCAGTGCTAGCAACCAAGAGACCCAGTACTTC
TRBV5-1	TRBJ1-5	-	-	CASSWSGYRDQPQHF	TGCGCCAGCAGCTGGAGTGGTTATCGGGATCAGCCCCAGCATTTT
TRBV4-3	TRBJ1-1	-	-	CASSQDLGGPTEAFF	TGCGCCAGCAGCCAAGATCTGGGGGGGCCCACTGAAGCTTTCTTT
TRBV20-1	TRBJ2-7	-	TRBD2	CSAVPLALGSYEQYF	TGCAGTGCTGTTCCACTAGCGCTGGGCTCCTACGAGCAGTACTTC
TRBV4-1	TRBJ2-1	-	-	CASSQDTGINNEQFF	TGCGCCAGCAGCCAAGATACAGGGATAAACAATGAGCAGTTCTTC
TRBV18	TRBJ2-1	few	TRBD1	CASSPVFSTGGNMYNEQFF	TGTGCCAGCTCACCGGTTTTCTCGACAGGGGGCAATATGTACAATGAGCAGTTCTTC
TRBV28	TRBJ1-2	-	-	CASSLSSGSGYTF	TGTGCCAGCAGCCTCAGTTCAGGGAGTGGCTACACCTTC
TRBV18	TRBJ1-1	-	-	CASSPPSAMNTEAFF	TGTGCCAGCTCACCACCGTCAGCCATGAACACTGAAGCTTTCTTT
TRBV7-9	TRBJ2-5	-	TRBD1	CASSSLQGPQETQYF	TGTGCCAGCAGTTCGTTACAGGGGCCCCAAGAGACCCAGTACTTC
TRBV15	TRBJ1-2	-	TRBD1	CATSRSDRVGYGYTF	TGTGCCACCAGCAGAAGTGACAGGGTAGGGTATGGCTACACCTTC
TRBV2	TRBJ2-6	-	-	CAGKGDPGANVLTF	TGTGCCGGAAAGGGGGACCCTGGGGCCAACGTCCTGACTTTC
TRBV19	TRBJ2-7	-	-	CASSIGGTLRFEQYF	TGTGCCAGTAGTATTGGAGGGACACTTCGATTCGAGCAGTACTTC
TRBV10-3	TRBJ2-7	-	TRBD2	CAISESSGEYEQYF	TGTGCCATCAGTGAGTCGAGCGGGGAGTACGAGCAGTACTTC
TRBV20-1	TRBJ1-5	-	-	CSAPLWGEGNQPQHF	TGCAGTGCCCCTCTCTGGGGGGAAGGAAATCAGCCCCAGCATTTT
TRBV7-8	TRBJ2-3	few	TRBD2	CASSFSGLADSSTDTQYF	TGTGCCAGCAGCTTTTCCGGACTAGCGGATTCTAGCACAGATACGCAGTATTTT
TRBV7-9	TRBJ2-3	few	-	CASSKRGAGTDTQYF	TGTGCCAGCAGCAAACGGGGCGCAGGCACAGATACGCAGTATTTT